Listed below are T cell receptor beta chains from one sample, sequenced in a study of cytomegalovirus exposure and HLA in healthy donors. Libraries were prepared by immunoSEQ multiplex PCR; TCRdb keeps only in-frame clonotypes and omits some of them. The sample includes about 120,000 clones, more than 60% seen only once; the top ten take around 4%. Sequences were obtained from PBMCs. Source of these receptors: a woman aged 35 to 49 in good health and CMV-seronegative. The CDR3 runs from the conserved cysteine through the conserved F or W. D genes are given only for firm matches. Rows give clone size only sometimes, using once, few, many, or a class for an expanded clone.

j_call v_call d_call clone_size cdr3_aa cdr3_nt
TRBJ1-1 TRBV5-8 TRBD1 few CASSLDRGVANTEAFF TGTGCCAGCAGCCTGGACAGGGGGGTGGCGAACACTGAAGCTTTCTTT
TRBJ2-7 TRBV4-3 NA NA CASSQEWARGAGGEQYF TGCGCCAGCAGCCAAGAATGGGCCCGGGGTGCTGGAGGCGAGCAGTACTTC
TRBJ1-1 TRBV7-2 NA NA CASSRGGISMNTEAFF TGTGCCAGCAGCCGCGGGGGGATTAGCATGAACACTGAAGCTTTCTTT
TRBJ1-3 TRBV6-5 NA NA CASSYGGHSGNTIYF TGTGCCAGCAGTTACGGGGGCCACTCTGGAAACACCATATATTTT
TRBJ1-4 TRBV6-6 NA NA CASSSGGNEKLFF TGTGCCAGCAGTTCCGGGGGTAATGAAAAACTGTTTTTT
TRBJ2-6 TRBV4-3 NA NA CASSQEAVYSGANVLTF TGCGCCAGCAGCCAAGAAGCGGTATACTCTGGGGCCAACGTCCTGACTTTC
TRBJ2-7 TRBV25-1 NA NA CASAGQGSYEQYF TGTGCCAGCGCCGGACAAGGTTCCTACGAGCAGTACTTC
TRBJ2-5 TRBV5-1 TRBD2 NA CASSSGSAETQYF TGCGCCAGCAGTAGCGGGAGTGCAGAGACCCAGTACTTC
TRBJ1-3 TRBV7-9 NA NA CSSSLVRGRSSGNTIYF TGTTCCAGCAGCTTAGTGAGGGGGAGAAGCTCTGGAAACACCATATATTTT
TRBJ2-5 TRBV10-3 TRBD2 NA CAISERLAEETQYF TGTGCCATCAGTGAGCGCCTAGCGGAAGAGACCCAGTACTTC
TRBJ2-2 TRBV28 NA NA CASRNRADTGELFF TGTGCCAGCAGGAACAGGGCTGACACCGGGGAGCTGTTTTTT
TRBJ2-7 TRBV11-1 TRBD1 NA CASSRIPGQSYEQYF TGTGCCAGCAGCCGAATACCGGGACAGTCCTACGAGCAGTACTTC
TRBJ2-1 TRBV29-1 TRBD2 NA CSVEDQTSGGKVNEQFF TGCAGCGTTGAAGATCAAACTAGCGGGGGGAAAGTCAATGAGCAGTTCTTC
TRBJ2-5 TRBV29-1 NA NA CSVNRRQQETQYF TGCAGCGTTAACAGGCGGCAACAAGAGACCCAGTACTTC
TRBJ1-1 TRBV6-6 NA NA CASIPGARRGEAFF TGTGCCAGCATTCCCGGGGCCCGGAGGGGTGAAGCTTTCTTT
TRBJ1-6 TRBV4-2 TRBD1 NA CASSQEGGQGDSPLHF TGTGCCAGCAGCCAAGAAGGGGGACAGGGCGATTCACCCCTCCACTTT
TRBJ2-7 TRBV7-8 NA NA CASSRRGANEQYF TGTGCCAGCAGCCGGAGGGGAGCGAACGAGCAGTACTTC
TRBJ1-1 TRBV6-5 NA NA CASSPTENTEAFF TGTGCCAGCAGCCCGACAGAGAACACTGAAGCTTTCTTT
TRBJ2-5 TRBV5-8 TRBD2 NA CASSLAGLAGKETQYF TGTGCCAGCAGCTTGGCCGGGCTAGCGGGGAAAGAGACCCAGTACTTC
TRBJ1-5 TRBV18 NA NA CASSPVQGNDQPQHF TGTGCCAGCTCACCAGTCCAGGGAAACGACCAGCCCCAGCATTTT
TRBJ1-3 TRBV7-8 NA few CASSFKTARIIYF TGTGCCAGCAGCTTTAAGACAGCTCGGATCATATATTTT
TRBJ2-3 TRBV11-2 TRBD2 NA CASSLSLASGGTDTQYF TGTGCCAGCAGCTTAAGTTTGGCTAGCGGAGGCACAGATACGCAGTATTTT
TRBJ1-5 TRBV30 NA NA CAWSLGGYQPQHF TGTGCCTGGAGTTTAGGAGGATATCAGCCCCAGCATTTT
TRBJ1-5 TRBV19 NA NA CASSIAILSNQPQHF TGTGCCAGTAGTATTGCTATATTGAGCAATCAGCCCCAGCATTTT
TRBJ2-7 TRBV2 NA NA CASSEGVEQYF TGTGCCAGCAGTGAGGGCGTCGAGCAGTACTTC
TRBJ1-1 TRBV4-1 NA NA CASSHGLTGTMNTEAFF TGCGCCAGCAGCCATGGCCTGACTGGGACAATGAACACTGAAGCTTTCTTT
TRBJ1-4 TRBV6-1 TRBD1 NA CASRGTAGGEKLFF TGTGCCAGCAGGGGGACAGCTGGAGGCGAAAAACTGTTTTTT
TRBJ2-7 TRBV29-1 TRBD2 NA CSAARGSHEQYF TGCAGCGCGGCGCGGGGGTCCCACGAGCAGTACTTC
TRBJ2-5 TRBV7-2 TRBD1 NA CASSSTGTGERAQYF TGTGCCAGCAGCTCCACCGGGACAGGGGAACGGGCCCAGTACTTC
TRBJ2-1 TRBV4-2 TRBD2 few CASSQATGTSHNEQFF TGTGCCAGCAGCCAAGCTACCGGGACTAGCCACAATGAGCAGTTCTTC
TRBJ1-4 TRBV4-2 NA NA CASSQDWQTNEKLFF TGTGCCAGCAGCCAAGATTGGCAGACAAATGAAAAGCTGTTTTTT
TRBJ2-1 TRBV14 NA once CASSHGVGYNEQFF TGTGCCAGCAGCCACGGGGTCGGGTACAATGAGCAGTTCTTC
TRBJ1-2 TRBV7-9 TRBD1 NA CASSPTRDRGDGYTF TGTGCCAGCAGCCCCACCCGGGACAGGGGGGATGGCTACACCTTC
TRBJ1-1 TRBV6-5 TRBD1 NA CASKRTGGISEAFF TGTGCCAGCAAAAGGACAGGGGGCATCTCTGAAGCTTTCTTT
TRBJ2-3 TRBV5-4 TRBD2 NA CASKDGASGGLSTDTQYF TGTGCCAGCAAAGACGGGGCTAGCGGGGGGTTATCCACAGATACGCAGTATTTT
TRBJ2-7 TRBV18 TRBD1 NA CASSQLADRGYSYEQYF TGTGCCAGCTCACAACTGGCAGACAGGGGTTACTCCTACGAGCAGTACTTC
TRBJ2-3 TRBV28 TRBD2 NA CASSFFVGSGSTDTQYF TGTGCCAGCAGTTTTTTTGTGGGTAGCGGGAGCACAGATACGCAGTATTTT
TRBJ2-1 TRBV10-3 NA once CAIRGALADNEQFF TGTGCCATCAGGGGGGCCCTCGCCGACAATGAGCAGTTCTTC
TRBJ1-1 TRBV7-2 NA NA CASSLGAMNTEAFF TGTGCCAGCAGCCTGGGAGCTATGAACACTGAAGCTTTCTTT
TRBJ2-7 TRBV6-1 TRBD2 NA CASSGGPGLAGVYEQYF TGTGCCAGCAGTGGGGGCCCGGGACTAGCGGGAGTCTACGAGCAGTACTTC
TRBJ2-3 TRBV9 NA NA CASSVIGQGQDTQYF TGTGCCAGCAGCGTAATAGGCCAGGGTCAAGATACGCAGTATTTT
TRBJ1-1 TRBV7-8 TRBD1 NA CASSLAAGGVVDTEAFF TGTGCCAGCAGCTTAGCGGCAGGGGGCGTAGTAGACACTGAAGCTTTCTTT
TRBJ2-5 TRBV7-9 NA NA CASSLVQGGGETQYF TGTGCCAGCAGCTTAGTACAGGGAGGGGGAGAGACCCAGTACTTC
TRBJ2-3 TRBV27 TRBD1 NA CASSLRLTGDRDTQYF TGTGCCAGCAGTTTAAGGTTGACAGGGGACCGGGATACGCAGTATTTT
TRBJ1-2 TRBV4-3 NA NA CASSQTTAVGGGYTF TGCGCCAGCAGCCAGACCACCGCGGTAGGGGGTGGCTACACCTTC
TRBJ2-1 TRBV27 NA few CASSSLSSGGGNEQFF TGTGCCAGCAGTTCCCTTTCTAGCGGAGGGGGGAATGAGCAGTTCTTC
TRBJ1-5 TRBV7-8 TRBD1 NA CASSETTGNNQPQHF TGTGCCAGCAGCGAAACGACAGGGAACAATCAGCCCCAGCATTTT
TRBJ2-7 TRBV2 TRBD1 NA CASRQGTTFGEQYF TGTGCCAGCCGACAGGGAACCACTTTCGGCGAGCAGTACTTC
TRBJ1-5 TRBV27 NA NA CASGDREAQHF TGTGCCAGCGGTGACCGAGAGGCCCAGCATTTT
TRBJ2-7 TRBV27 TRBD2 once CASSLGSGGRAYEQYF TGTGCCAGCAGTTTGGGTAGTGGTGGGAGGGCCTACGAGCAGTACTTC
TRBJ2-1 TRBV7-9 TRBD2 NA CSSSFRLAGGLDEQFF TGTTCCAGCAGCTTTAGACTAGCGGGAGGGCTCGATGAGCAGTTCTTC
TRBJ2-1 TRBV10-3 TRBD1 NA CAIRDRDSDNEQFF TGTGCCATCAGGGACCGGGACAGTGACAATGAGCAGTTCTTC
TRBJ2-1 TRBV6-6 NA once CASSILASRGYNEQFF TGTGCCAGCTCTATACTGGCGAGTCGGGGCTACAATGAGCAGTTCTTC
TRBJ2-7 TRBV10-3 NA NA CAISDNLAPYEQYF TGTGCCATCAGTGATAATCTAGCGCCCTACGAGCAGTACTTC
TRBJ1-1 TRBV7-3 NA NA CASSSSGNTEAFF TGTGCCAGCAGCTCCTCCGGGAACACTGAAGCTTTCTTT